This TCR beta chain was recorded in a study of graft-versus-host responses after intestinal transplantation. Across the study: Every recipient had anti-thymocyte globulin induction and roughly 3 years of tacrolimus plus steroids. Findings of the study overall: Early post-transplant declines in HvG were associated with peak levels of circulating GvH clones. There were GvH clones found in recipient marrow, and some of them appeared first in ileum or blood.

The CDR3 runs 18 residues. The germline CDR1 and CDR2 sequences are SGHDN and FVKESK. The V and J ends lost 1 base and 2 bases, in that order; junction bases with no gene match: 6. Method: immunoSEQ multiplex PCR; TCRdb's copy keeps in-frame clones and lacks some. Here the sample spans 80,000 to 95,000 clones, roughly 91% being singletons. Details on this clone: Antigen unknown.

The V call is TRBV14, the J call TRBJ2-3; 13 nucleotides agree with TRBD2. The receptor's source is a human donor who received an intestinal transplant. The sequences come from unstimulated CD8+ T cells sorted from spleen or lymph node cells, collected before intestinal transplant. In DNA, the CDR3 is TGTGCCAGCAGCCAAGGACTAGCGGGAGGCCTCCCCACAGATACGCAGTATTTT. This codes for CASSQGLAGGLPTDTQYF.